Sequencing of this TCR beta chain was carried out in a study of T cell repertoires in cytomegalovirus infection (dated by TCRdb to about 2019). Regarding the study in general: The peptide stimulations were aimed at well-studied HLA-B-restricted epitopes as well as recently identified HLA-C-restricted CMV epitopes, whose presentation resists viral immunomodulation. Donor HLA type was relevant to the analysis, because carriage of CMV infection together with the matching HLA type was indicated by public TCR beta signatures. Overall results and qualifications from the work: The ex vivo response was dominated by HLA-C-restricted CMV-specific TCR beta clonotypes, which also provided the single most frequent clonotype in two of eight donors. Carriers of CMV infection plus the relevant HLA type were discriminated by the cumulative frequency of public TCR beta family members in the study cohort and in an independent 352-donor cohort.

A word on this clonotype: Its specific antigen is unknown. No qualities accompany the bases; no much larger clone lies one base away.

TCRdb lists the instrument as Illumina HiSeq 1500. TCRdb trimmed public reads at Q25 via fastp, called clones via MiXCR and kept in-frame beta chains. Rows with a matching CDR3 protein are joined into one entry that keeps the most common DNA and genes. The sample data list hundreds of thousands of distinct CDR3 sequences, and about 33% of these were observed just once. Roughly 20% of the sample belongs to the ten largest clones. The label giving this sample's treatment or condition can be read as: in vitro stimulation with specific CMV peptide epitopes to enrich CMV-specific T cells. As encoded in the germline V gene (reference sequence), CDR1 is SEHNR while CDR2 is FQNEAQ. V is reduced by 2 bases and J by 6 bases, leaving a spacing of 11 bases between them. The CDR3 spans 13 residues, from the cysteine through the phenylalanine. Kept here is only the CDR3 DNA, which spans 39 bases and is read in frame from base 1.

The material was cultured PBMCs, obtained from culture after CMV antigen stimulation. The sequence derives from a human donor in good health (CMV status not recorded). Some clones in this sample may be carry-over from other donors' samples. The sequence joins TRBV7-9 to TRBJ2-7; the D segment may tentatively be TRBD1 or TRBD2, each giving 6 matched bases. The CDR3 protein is CASSLLGGREQYF. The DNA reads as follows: TGTGCCAGCAGCTTACTCGGGGGCCGCGAGCAGTACTTC.